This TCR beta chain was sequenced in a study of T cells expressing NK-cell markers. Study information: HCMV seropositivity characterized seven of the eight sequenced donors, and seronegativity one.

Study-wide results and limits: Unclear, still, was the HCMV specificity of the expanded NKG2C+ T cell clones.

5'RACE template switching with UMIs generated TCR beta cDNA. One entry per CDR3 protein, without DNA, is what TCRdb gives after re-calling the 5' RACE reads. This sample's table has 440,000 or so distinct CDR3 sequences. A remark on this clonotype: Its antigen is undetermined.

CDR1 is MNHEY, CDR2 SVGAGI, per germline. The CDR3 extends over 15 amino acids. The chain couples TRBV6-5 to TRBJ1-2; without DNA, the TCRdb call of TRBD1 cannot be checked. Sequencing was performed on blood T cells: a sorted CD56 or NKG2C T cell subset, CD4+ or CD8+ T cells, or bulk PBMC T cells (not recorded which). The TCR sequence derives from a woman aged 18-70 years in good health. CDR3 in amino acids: CASSYDRGANYGYTF.